This T cell receptor (beta chain) was identified in a study of blood T cell repertoires in COVID-19 (dated by TCRdb to 2020 to 2021). Some background on the complete study: The collaborator samples originated in the United States, Italy and Spain and spanned the acute and convalescent phases of COVID-19. The prospective study material was composed of cDNA or gDNA derived from T cells, B-cell-depleted T cells, or PBMCs. The sample metadata nearly always contained a de-identified subject ID, COVID-19 status, age in years and sex. Samples came from the ongoing ImmuneRACE study (first 160 participants) plus 1,254 subjects from 6 global collaborators. The repertoires were made available in a free public database intended to serve as a resource for research on the immune response to SARS-CoV-2. Where available, HLA class I and class II types were obtained from metadata supplied by the sample provider rather than from assay-based typing. Subjects who had been exposed to COVID-19, were actively infected with it, or had recovered from it provided the deeply sampled blood TCRbeta repertoires that made up the dataset. Broad study findings and their caveats: The amount of clinical and demographic metadata varied by source and participant and was provided uncurated.

The immunoSEQ Assay, a bias-controlled multiplex PCR, was used to amplify TCRbeta CDR3 regions from genomic DNA. The authors' analysis ran thus. Within the assay, amplification of reference gene primers was used to estimate how many nucleated cells each sample contained. Sequence reads were collapsed and filtered to measure the absolute abundance of every unique TCRbeta CDR3 rearrangement. For each sample, productive Simpson clonality was calculated by taking the square root of Simpson's diversity index across productive rearrangements. TCRdb's version of the immuneACCESS table is confined to in-frame rearrangements and falls short of the full clone set. An unresolved V gene accounts for under half of the shortfall where checked; the remainder is of unknown origin. For V, J and clone size, that table is used; D and trimming come from the DNA. In all, the sample holds some 270,000 clones, and about 90% of those were seen once. Together, the top ten hold more than 1.5% of the sample.

In the prospective study, participants were roughly 18 to 100 years old, resided in 24 geographic areas of the United States, and were enrolled through a virtual design. In the prospective study, participants were assigned to cohorts based on the clinical history participants reported in a screening survey and a study questionnaire. ImmuneRACE Cohort 3 recovered participants were defined by two consecutive negative NP/OP PCR tests, healthcare professional clearance, or symptom resolution. In the prospective study, whole blood, serum and a nasopharyngeal or oropharyngeal swab were collected from each participant by mobile phlebotomists. Additional blood draws and questionnaires over a 2-month period could optionally be provided by prospective study participants. Blood samples from the prospective study were shipped frozen or at room temperature prior to DNA extraction. In regard to this clone: Its specific antigen is unknown. Nothing much larger sits one base from this clone, and base qualities are not available.

From cysteine to phenylalanine, the CDR3 is 14 amino acids long. Here the CDR3 DNA is all that survives: 42 bases in frame from base 1. The germline V gene sets CDR1 to SGHVS and CDR2 to FNYEAQ. V loses 5 bases of germline sequence and J loses 10 bases, and the interval between the two ends is 15 bases. Here the chain combines TRBV7-6 and TRBJ1-6; the D gene is unclear. This TCR was sampled from a woman aged 55-70 years who had recovered from COVID-19. Material for sequencing was PBMCs or T cells enriched from blood (not recorded which). Here the CDR3 is given as CASSPSPRGSPLHF. The DNA is TGTGCCAGCAGCCCTAGCCCTCGAGGCTCACCCCTCCACTTT.